A selection of T cell receptor beta chains follows, all from one sample in a study of neurological immune-mediated disorders. TCRdb used MiXCR to reprocess the 5' RACE reads, holding one entry per CDR3 protein. The sample carries about 36,000 distinct CDR3 sequences, 10% recorded once. The sequenced sample consisted of PBMCs. The origin of the receptors is a woman in her twenties or thirties with HTLV-1-associated myelopathy (HAM/TSP). CDR3s leave out the opening cysteine and the closing phenylalanine or tryptophan.

j_call,v_call,cdr3_aa
TRBJ1-1,TRBV7-2,ASSPRAGLGAEAF
TRBJ1-2,TRBV3-1,ASSQGYRGPAGYT
TRBJ2-2,TRBV29-1,SVEAPEGFGELF
TRBJ2-6,TRBV6-4,ASSDRGAGANVLT
TRBJ1-6,TRBV20-1,SAQRSYNSPLH
TRBJ1-1,TRBV5-1,ASSSETGGTEAF
TRBJ2-3,TRBV5-1,ASSLISNAAGGRVDTQY
TRBJ1-1,TRBV10-2,ASIHRAGGSSF
TRBJ1-1,TRBV6-5,ASSYLLSGVPREAF
TRBJ1-6,TRBV5-1,ASSQSTGAHSPLH
TRBJ2-1,TRBV6-2/TRBV6-3,ASSSFLLSNEQF
TRBJ1-6,TRBV12-3/TRBV12-4,ASSDASTGANSPLH
TRBJ2-1,TRBV20-1,SALRSTSSSYNEQF
TRBJ1-2,TRBV5-1,ASSLARSTGSGYT
TRBJ1-1,TRBV5-1,ASSHQGILNTEAF
TRBJ2-2,TRBV2,ASSLAGATGELF
TRBJ2-2,TRBV20-1,SARDPRASGGATGELF
TRBJ1-4,TRBV6-1,ATLRGSGEKLF
TRBJ1-2,TRBV5-1,ASSFRSYGYT
TRBJ2-2,TRBV5-1,ASSLRLGHTGELF
TRBJ1-2,TRBV30,AWSALLANYGYT
TRBJ2-4,TRBV5-1,ASSLGWVTTNIQY
TRBJ1-1,TRBV5-1,ASSLAGLTEAF
TRBJ2-3,TRBV2,ASSEAWASGGNTDTQY
TRBJ1-1,TRBV29-1,SVELGTGTEAF
TRBJ1-3,TRBV5-1,ASSLGGPGNTIY
TRBJ1-3,TRBV7-9,ASSPKVREGNTIY
TRBJ2-1,TRBV6-6,ASSRPYNEQF
TRBJ2-5,TRBV5-1,ASSPGTGVLETQY
TRBJ2-3,TRBV5-1,ASSLGDYPTDTQY
TRBJ2-3,TRBV7-9,ASSPSTGESTDTQY
TRBJ1-2,TRBV12-3/TRBV12-4,ASSAQGRSGYT
TRBJ2-3,TRBV7-9,ASSLSGARTDTQY
TRBJ1-4,TRBV20-1,SASGVGREKLF
TRBJ1-1,TRBV5-5,ASSLSPGDWIAEAF
TRBJ1-2,TRBV5-1,ASSLVPGQGAWGYT
TRBJ2-3,TRBV5-1,ASSYRDSSIDTQY
TRBJ2-1,TRBV5-1,ASSFEGTGYNEQF
TRBJ2-7,TRBV5-1,ASSSKNEQY
TRBJ1-3,TRBV5-1,ASSYGTDGNTIY
TRBJ2-7,TRBV15,ATSRTLAGGPKDEQY
TRBJ1-3,TRBV12-3/TRBV12-4,ASSFGGFSGNTIY
TRBJ2-7,TRBV18,ASSPKGNEQY
TRBJ1-5,TRBV6-6,ASSYATGTQPQH
TRBJ2-1,TRBV6-2/TRBV6-3,ASSSGLAGASSYNEQF
TRBJ2-5,TRBV20-1,SASVVAGARETQY
TRBJ2-1,TRBV5-1,ASSLSGGGPFDEQF
TRBJ2-3,TRBV5-1,ASSLGASGGRTDTQY
TRBJ2-2,TRBV5-1,ASSPTKANTGELF
TRBJ2-7,TRBV30,AWSVRGLAGSSYEQY
TRBJ1-1,TRBV7-2,ASSLTGARNTEAF